This T cell receptor (beta chain) stems from a study of blood T cell repertoires in COVID-19. The wider study: Whether acute or convalescent, the COVID-19 samples came from the United States, Italy and Spain. Nucleic acid was either cDNA or gDNA, and it came from T cells, B-cell-depleted T cells, or PBMCs.

Original processing methods: For nucleated cells, counts were estimated from reference gene primer amplification. Here immunoSEQ multiplex PCR was the method, and the copy in TCRdb shows in-frame clones only, minus some. Clone size and the V and J calls come from that table; the DNA yielded D and trimming. The table includes some 150,000 clones, less than 90% detected once. This CDR3 is built from 13 residues. Germline V gene sequence: CDR1 MNHEY, CDR2 SMNVEV (reference sequence). V was shortened by 3 bases and J by 12 bases, with 12 bases between the two germline ends. This chain links TRBV27 with TRBJ1-6; D is possibly TRBD1 (5 bases). Source material: peripheral blood. The origin of this receptor is a woman aged 70 to 79 with acute or convalescent COVID-19. CDR3 protein: CASSLGGFGPLHF. The CDR3 region has the DNA TGTGCCAGCAGTTTGGGGGGGTTCGGACCCCTCCACTTT.